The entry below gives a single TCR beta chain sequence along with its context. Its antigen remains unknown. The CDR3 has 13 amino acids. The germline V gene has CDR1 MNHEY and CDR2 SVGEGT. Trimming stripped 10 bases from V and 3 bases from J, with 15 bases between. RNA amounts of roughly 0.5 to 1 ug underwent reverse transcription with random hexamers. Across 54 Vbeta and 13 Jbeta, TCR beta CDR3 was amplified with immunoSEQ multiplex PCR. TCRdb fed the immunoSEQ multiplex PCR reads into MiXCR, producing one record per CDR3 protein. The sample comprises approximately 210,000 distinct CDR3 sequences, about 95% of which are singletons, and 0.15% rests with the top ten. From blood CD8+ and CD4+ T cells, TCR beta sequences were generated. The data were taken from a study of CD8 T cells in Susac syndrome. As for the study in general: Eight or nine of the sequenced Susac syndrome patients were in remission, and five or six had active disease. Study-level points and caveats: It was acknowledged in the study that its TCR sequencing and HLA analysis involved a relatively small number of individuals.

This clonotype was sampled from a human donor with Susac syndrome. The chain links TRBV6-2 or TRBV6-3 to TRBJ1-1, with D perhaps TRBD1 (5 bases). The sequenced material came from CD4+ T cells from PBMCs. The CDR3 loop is CATIRGRDTEAFF. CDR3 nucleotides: TGTGCCACCATCCGGGGGAGGGACACTGAAGCTTTCTTT.